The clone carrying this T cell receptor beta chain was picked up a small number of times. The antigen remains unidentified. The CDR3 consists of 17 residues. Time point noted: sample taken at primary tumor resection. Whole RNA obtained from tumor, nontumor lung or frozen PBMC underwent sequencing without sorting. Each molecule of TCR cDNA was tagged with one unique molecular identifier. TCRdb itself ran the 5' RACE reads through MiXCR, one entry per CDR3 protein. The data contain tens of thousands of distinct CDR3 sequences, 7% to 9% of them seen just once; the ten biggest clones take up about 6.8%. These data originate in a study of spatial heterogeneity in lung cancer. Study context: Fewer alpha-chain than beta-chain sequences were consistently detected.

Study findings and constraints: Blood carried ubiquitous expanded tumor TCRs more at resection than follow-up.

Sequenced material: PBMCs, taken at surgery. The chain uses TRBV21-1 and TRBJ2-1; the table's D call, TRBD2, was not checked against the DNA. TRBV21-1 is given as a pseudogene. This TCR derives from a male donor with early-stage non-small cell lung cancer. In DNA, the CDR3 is TGTGAGGGTCCGGGCTCCCTGGGACTAGCGGACTACAATGAGCAGTTCTTC. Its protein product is CEGPGSLGLADYNEQFF.